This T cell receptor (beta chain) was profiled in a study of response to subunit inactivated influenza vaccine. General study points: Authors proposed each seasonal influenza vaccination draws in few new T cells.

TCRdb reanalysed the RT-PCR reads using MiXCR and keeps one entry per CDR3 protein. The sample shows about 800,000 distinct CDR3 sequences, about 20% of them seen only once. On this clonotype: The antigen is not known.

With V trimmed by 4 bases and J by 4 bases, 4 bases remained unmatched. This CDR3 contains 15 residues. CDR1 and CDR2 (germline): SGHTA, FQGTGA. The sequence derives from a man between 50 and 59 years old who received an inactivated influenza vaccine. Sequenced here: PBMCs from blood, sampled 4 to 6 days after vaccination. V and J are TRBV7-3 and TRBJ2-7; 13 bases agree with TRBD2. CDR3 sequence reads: CASSYGLAGVYEQYF. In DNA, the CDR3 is TGTGCCAGCAGCTACGGACTAGCGGGAGTGTACGAGCAGTACTTC.